The next 7 T cell receptor beta chains were all read from a single sample in a study of T cells in Graves' hyperthyroidism and ophthalmopathy. TCR beta CDR3 regions were amplified from RNA transcripts. Primed by the HTBI set, a first-round RT-PCR was run on the TCR CDR3. TCRdb redid the calling of the multiplex PCR reads with MiXCR, one entry per CDR3 protein. The table records a few hundred thousand distinct CDR3 sequences, more than 15% of them present only once. The sequenced sample was blood. Receptors were obtained from a woman aged 18-29 years with Graves' hyperthyroidism that later progressed to Graves' ophthalmopathy.

Only a few counts were recorded for this clonotype. The chain couples TRBV6-1 to TRBJ1-1; TRBD1 might be the D (6 bases). The CDR3 has 14 amino acids. CDR1 and CDR2 (germline): MNHNS, SASEGT. The V end lost 5 bases, the J end lost 3 bases, and 13 bases lay between the germline ends. The CDR3 spells CASSPDRSYTEAFF. DNA of the CDR3: TGTGCCAGCAGTCCCGACAGGTCCTACACTGAAGCTTTCTTT.

This chain connects TRBV11-2 to TRBJ2-7, with TRBD1 matching 8 bases. This CDR3 is built from 15 residues. Germline V gives CDR1 SGHAT, CDR2 FQNNGV. Germline trimming cut 5 bases from V and 2 bases from J; bases unmatched to any gene: 8. The CDR3 DNA follows: TGTGCCAGCAGCGTTGGGACAGGAACCGCCTACGAGCAGTACTTC. This encodes CASSVGTGTAYEQYF.

The chain combines TRBV7-9 with TRBJ2-2, with a weak D call TRBD1 (7 bases). The length of the CDR3 is 15 residues. The V gene lost 7 bases and the J gene lost 4 bases, with 16 bases spanning the gap. Germline-derived CDR1 and CDR2 are SEHNR and FQNEAQ (reference sequence). CDR3 region: CASTLRGTVTGELFF. As DNA, the CDR3 is TGTGCCAGCACCCTACGGGGGACAGTCACCGGGGAGCTGTTTTTT.

This clonotype was seen a few times. The V gene is TRBV12-3 or TRBV12-4, the J gene TRBJ2-1; perhaps TRBD2 as D (5 bases). The CDR3 consists of 12 residues. V lost 8 bases to trimming and J lost 3 bases, with 8 bases between them. DNA of the CDR3: TGTGCCAGCGCACGGGGCTACAATGAGCAGTTCTTC. Amino acid sequence: CASARGYNEQFF.

This clonotype was counted only a few times. The CDR3 region has the DNA TGTGCCAGCAGTTACCGAAGTACTAGCACAGATACGCAGTATTTT. It specifies CASSYRSTSTDTQYF. The chain has TRBV6-5 and TRBJ2-3; D unclear. Germline CDR1 MNHEY, CDR2 SVGAGI. Trimming stripped 2 bases from V and 0 bases from J, with 9 bases between. CDR3 size: 15 residues.

There are a few counts of this clonotype. This rearrangement joins TRBV7-9 to TRBJ2-1; possibly TRBD2 for D (6 bases). V lost 1 base, J lost 3 bases, and 19 bases lay in between. Germline assignment: CDR1 SEHNR and CDR2 FQNEAQ (reference sequence). The CDR3 has 18 amino acids. CDR3 protein: CASSLGLGPNTFYNEQFF. For the CDR3, the DNA is TGTGCCAGCAGCTTAGGACTAGGACCGAACACCTTCTACAATGAGCAGTTCTTC.

This clonotype was counted at least ten times. J is TRBJ2-7 and V is TRBV28, with D perhaps TRBD1 (5 bases). V was pared by 5 bases and J by 0 bases, with 20 bases between. The CDR3 totals 17 residues. Germline loops: CDR1 MDHEN, CDR2 SYDVKM. CDR3 in DNA: TGTGCCAGCAGTCCCCAAGGGTGGGGCAGGATCTCCTACGAGCAGTACTTC. Translated: CASSPQGWGRISYEQYF. Full variable domain (rest looked up from reference TRBV28 and TRBJ2-7): DVKVTQSSRYLVKRTGEKVFLECVQDMDHENMFWYRQDPGLGLRLIYFSYDVKMKEKGDIPEGYSVSREKKERFSLILESASTNQTSMYLCASSPQGWGRISYEQYFGPGTRLTVT.